A selection of T cell receptor beta chains follows, all from one sample in a study of control samples from healthy donors and cancer patients. The assay was immunoSEQ multiplex PCR, and TCRdb's table has in-frame clones only and misses some. This table has around 120,000 clones, 85% to 90% appearing once. The specimen sequenced was PBMCs. These receptors all stem from a woman aged 45-59 years with colorectal cancer. Each CDR3 is given with its conserved first and last residue. Each record gives: D gene, J gene, clone size, V gene, CDR3 DNA, CDR3 protein. The D gene is left open where the match is weak. Only some rows state a clone size, as once, few, many or a class for expanded clones.

TRBD2 | TRBJ2-3 | - | TRBV5-6 | TGTGCCAGCAGCATCAGCGGGGGGGAAGATACGCAGTATTTT | CASSISGGEDTQYF
TRBD1 | TRBJ1-4 | - | TRBV10-2 | TGCGCCAGCACGACAGGGGAAAAACTGTTTTTT | CASTTGEKLFF
- | TRBJ2-7 | - | TRBV2 | TGTGCCAGCAGTGCGGCGGGAACTTCCTACGAGCAGTACTTC | CASSAAGTSYEQYF
TRBD2 | TRBJ2-7 | once | TRBV28 | TGTGCCAGCAGTTTAGGGACTAGCGGGAACTGGCAGTACTTC | CASSLGTSGNWQYF
TRBD1 | TRBJ1-4 | - | TRBV7-9 | TGTGCCAGCAGCTCGACAGGGGGTAATGAAAAACTGTTTTTT | CASSSTGGNEKLFF
TRBD1 | TRBJ1-2 | few | TRBV30 | TGTGCCTGGAGTCGGGACAGGGGCCGCGGTGGTGGCTACACCTTC | CAWSRDRGRGGGYTF
- | TRBJ2-2 | - | TRBV5-5 | TGTGCCAGCAGCTTGTATGGGTCAGCCACCGGGGAGCTGTTTTTT | CASSLYGSATGELFF
- | TRBJ2-2 | once | TRBV7-2 | TGTGCCAGCCCTGCCGAGGGTAGAAGGACCGGGGAGCTGTTTTTT | CASPAEGRRTGELFF
- | TRBJ2-7 | - | TRBV4-2 | TGTGCCAGCAGCCAAGATGCCCGAAAGGGGGGTCAGTACTTC | CASSQDARKGGQYF
TRBD1 | TRBJ2-7 | - | TRBV6-6 | TGTGCCAGCGGGGAGCCGGGACAGGGGACCTACGAGCAGTACTTC | CASGEPGQGTYEQYF
TRBD1 | TRBJ1-4 | once | TRBV7-2 | TGTGCCAGCAGCCCCGGGACAGCTAATGAAAAACTGTTTTTT | CASSPGTANEKLFF
TRBD1 | TRBJ2-4 | - | TRBV2 | TGTGCCAGCAGAGGACAGGAACTAGCCAAAAACATTCAGTACTTC | CASRGQELAKNIQYF
TRBD1 | TRBJ2-5 | - | TRBV24-1 | TGTGCCACCAGTGCCGCGGGACAGGGATACGAGACCCAGTACTTC | CATSAAGQGYETQYF
- | TRBJ1-2 | - | TRBV6-6 | TGTGCCAGCAGTTACTCGCCACTAACGGATGGCTACACCTTC | CASSYSPLTDGYTF
TRBD2 | TRBJ2-3 | - | TRBV3-1/TRBV3-2 | TGTGCCAGCAGCCCGTCGGGACTAACAGATACGCAGTATTTT | CASSPSGLTDTQYF
- | TRBJ2-7 | - | TRBV20-1 | TGCAGTGCTAGTATAGGCGACGAGCAGTACTTC | CSASIGDEQYF
TRBD2 | TRBJ2-1 | - | TRBV5-1 | TGCGCCAGCAGCTTTAGCGGGGGGCCCCTACAGGGCTACAATGAGCAGTTCTTC | CASSFSGGPLQGYNEQFF
- | TRBJ1-1 | once | TRBV19 | TGTGCCAGTAGTGTAAACGGCCCGGCTGAAGCTTTCTTT | CASSVNGPAEAFF
TRBD1 | TRBJ1-1 | - | TRBV5-6 | TGTGCCAGCAGCTTGGGGGGACAGGGTAACACTGAAGCTTTCTTT | CASSLGGQGNTEAFF
- | TRBJ2-5 | - | TRBV5-1 | TGCGCCAGCAGCGTGGGGGCGATAGGAGATCAAGAGACCCAGTACTTC | CASSVGAIGDQETQYF
- | TRBJ2-3 | - | TRBV7-8 | TGTGCCAGCAGCCCCACTAGCCCAGGGGGGAGAGGAACAGATACGCAGTATTTT | CASSPTSPGGRGTDTQYF
- | TRBJ1-1 | - | TRBV15 | TGTGCCACCAGCAGAGAGGACAGCTCAAACACTGAAGCTTTCTTT | CATSREDSSNTEAFF
- | TRBJ2-1 | - | TRBV28 | TGTGCCAGCAGCTCCCAGACGATCTCCTACAATGAGCAGTTCTTC | CASSSQTISYNEQFF
- | TRBJ1-3 | - | TRBV14 | TGTGCCAGCAGCCCAGGCTACTCTGGAAACACCATATATTTT | CASSPGYSGNTIYF
- | TRBJ2-7 | - | TRBV6-5 | TGTGCCAGCACCCTTAGGGGTCTGGCCGAGCAGTACTTC | CASTLRGLAEQYF
- | TRBJ1-1 | - | TRBV6-5 | TGTGCCAGCACGACTACATTTATGAACACTGAAGCTTTCTTT | CASTTTFMNTEAFF
- | TRBJ1-3 | once | TRBV5-1 | TGCGCCAGCAGCGAGCAGAGTCCCTCTGGAAACACCATATATTTT | CASSEQSPSGNTIYF
TRBD1 | TRBJ2-5 | - | TRBV7-8 | TGTGCCAGCAGCTCGGAAGGACAGGGGGTTACGGAGACCCAGTACTTC | CASSSEGQGVTETQYF
TRBD2 | TRBJ2-5 | once | TRBV23-1 | TGCGCCAGTCCGAGAGCGGGGGCGGGAGAGACCCGGTACTTC | CASPRAGAGETRYF
- | TRBJ1-2 | - | TRBV21-1 | TGTGCCAGCAACTCCCGGGACAGGGGGCTACTTGGCTACACCTTC | CASNSRDRGLLGYTF
- | TRBJ1-1 | - | TRBV2 | TGTGCCAGCAGTTCGGACAGAGAAGCTTTCTTT | CASSSDREAFF
- | TRBJ2-3 | - | TRBV9 | TGTGCCAGCAGCGTAGCGGAGGATACGCAGTATTTT | CASSVAEDTQYF
TRBD1 | TRBJ2-5 | - | TRBV6-6 | TGTGCCAGCAGTTACGCCCCACAGGGGATGGGCGAGACCCAGTACTTC | CASSYAPQGMGETQYF
- | TRBJ1-1 | - | TRBV5-8 | TGTGCCAGCAGCCACGGCAGGGCGAACACTGAAGCTTTCTTT | CASSHGRANTEAFF
- | TRBJ2-5 | - | TRBV10-3 | TGTGCCATCAGTGAAACGGGAGACAAAGAGACCCAGTACTTC | CAISETGDKETQYF
TRBD1 | TRBJ2-1 | - | TRBV7-9 | TGTGCCAGCAGCTCAAATTCAGGGGGTAATGAGCAGTTCTTC | CASSSNSGGNEQFF
TRBD1 | TRBJ1-1 | - | TRBV5-1 | TGCGCCAGCAGCTTAACTGGGGACAGGGGCACTGAAGCTTTCTTT | CASSLTGDRGTEAFF
- | TRBJ1-1 | - | TRBV3-1/TRBV3-2 | TGTGCCAGCAGCCAGTCGGGCAACTTGGTTACTGAAGCTTTCTTT | CASSQSGNLVTEAFF
- | TRBJ2-2 | - | TRBV5-4 | TGTGCCAGCAGCCCTACTATCGGTCAGGGCACCGGGGAGCTGTTTTTT | CASSPTIGQGTGELFF
- | TRBJ1-6 | - | TRBV5-1 | TGCGCCAGCAGCTTGGACGGGCCTAATTCACCCCTCCACTTT | CASSLDGPNSPLHF
TRBD2 | TRBJ2-1 | - | TRBV24-1 | TGTGCCACCAGTGATTTAAGGGCTAGCGGGACTTCCTACAATGAGCAGTTCTTC | CATSDLRASGTSYNEQFF
TRBD2 | TRBJ2-3 | - | TRBV10-2 | TGCGCCAGCAGTGAGTCAGGCGGGGGTGGCACAGATACGCAGTATTTT | CASSESGGGGTDTQYF
- | TRBJ1-4 | - | TRBV6-6 | TGTGCCAGCAGTAACCCCTTAGGTCCAACTAATGAAAAACTGTTTTTT | CASSNPLGPTNEKLFF
- | TRBJ2-7 | - | TRBV3-1/TRBV3-2 | TGTGCCAGCAGCCAAGGGCCAGGGCTCTCCTACGAGCAGTACTTC | CASSQGPGLSYEQYF
- | TRBJ1-4 | - | TRBV7-6 | TGTGCCAGCAGCTTAGGGGGTGAAAAACTGTTTTTT | CASSLGGEKLFF
TRBD1 | TRBJ2-5 | - | TRBV6-2/TRBV6-3 | TGTGCCAGCAGCCCGGTCAGACAGGGTGAGACCCAGTACTTC | CASSPVRQGETQYF
- | TRBJ1-1 | - | TRBV5-1 | TGCGCCAGCAGCCACAACCTACAGGCTGACACTGAAGCTTTCTTT | CASSHNLQADTEAFF
TRBD1 | TRBJ1-4 | once | TRBV20-1 | TGCAGTGCTAGTGGGACAGGGTATGAAAAACTGTTTTTT | CSASGTGYEKLFF